At least ten counts were recorded for the clone carrying this TCR beta chain. Time point specified: patch test 1, 2 weeks after DPC sensitization. Stated treatment: therapeutic diphenylcyclopropenone sensitization with weekly scalp DPC. These data originate in a study of human T cells and chemical hapten exposure. Study in general: Once 0.01% DPC had been applied to the upper back by patch test, readings were taken at 6 days. Small differences in pooled library volume mainly drove the variation in TCR yields per sample.

Trimming removed 2 bases from V and 5 bases from J; junction bases left unmatched: 11. Germline CDR1 is SGHRS and CDR2 is YFSETQ. This CDR3 contains 17 residues. Each CDR3 protein is one row after TCRdb ran MiXCR on the RACE reads. Here the sample spans 95,000 to 100,000 distinct CDR3 sequences, around 11% being singletons. The chain recombines TRBV5-1 with TRBJ2-7; 12 bases line up with TRBD2. The sample here was whole blood, taken in connection with sensitization to the hapten diphenylcyclopropenone (DPC). The TCR originated in a woman aged 40 to 55 with alopecia areata. Some clones in this sample may be carry-over from other donors' samples. CDR3 in DNA: TGCGCCAGCAGCTTTCTAGCGGGAGGGCCGGGCCGGGACGAGCAGTACTTC. It is translated as CASSFLAGGPGRDEQYF.